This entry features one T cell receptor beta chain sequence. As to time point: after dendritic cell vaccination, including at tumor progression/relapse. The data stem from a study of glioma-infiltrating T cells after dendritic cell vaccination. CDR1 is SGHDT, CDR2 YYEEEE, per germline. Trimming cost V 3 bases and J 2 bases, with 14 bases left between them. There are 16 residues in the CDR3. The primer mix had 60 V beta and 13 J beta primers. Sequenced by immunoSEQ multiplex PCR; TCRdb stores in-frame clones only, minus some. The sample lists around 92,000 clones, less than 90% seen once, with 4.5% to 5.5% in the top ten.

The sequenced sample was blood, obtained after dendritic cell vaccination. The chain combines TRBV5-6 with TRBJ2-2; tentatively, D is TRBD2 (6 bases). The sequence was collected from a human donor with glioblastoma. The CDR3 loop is CASSWQAGYNTGELFF. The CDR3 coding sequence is TGTGCCAGCAGCTGGCAGGCGGGGTATAACACCGGGGAGCTGTTTTTT.